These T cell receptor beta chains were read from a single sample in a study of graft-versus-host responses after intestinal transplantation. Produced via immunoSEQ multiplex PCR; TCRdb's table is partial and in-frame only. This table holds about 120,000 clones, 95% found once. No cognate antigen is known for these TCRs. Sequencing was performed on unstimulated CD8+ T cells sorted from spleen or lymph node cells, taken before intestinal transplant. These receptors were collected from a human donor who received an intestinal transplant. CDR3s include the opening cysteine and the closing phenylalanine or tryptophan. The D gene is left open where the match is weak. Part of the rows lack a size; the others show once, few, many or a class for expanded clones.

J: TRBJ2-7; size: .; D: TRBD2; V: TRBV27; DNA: TGTGCCAGCAGTTTATCACTAGCGGCTTACGAGCAGTACTTC; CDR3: CASSLSLAAYEQYF
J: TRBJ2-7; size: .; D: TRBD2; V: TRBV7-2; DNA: TGTGCCAGCACCCCCGGACTAGCTGCCTACGAGCAGTACTTC; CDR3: CASTPGLAAYEQYF
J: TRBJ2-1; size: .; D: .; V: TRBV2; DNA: TGTGCCAGCAGCCGGATCGCAGGACCCCTCTTC; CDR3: CASSRIAGPLF
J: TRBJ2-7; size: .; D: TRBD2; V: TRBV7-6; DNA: TGTGCCAGCAGCTTAGAAACTAGCGGGACCTACGAGCAGTACTTC; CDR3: CASSLETSGTYEQYF
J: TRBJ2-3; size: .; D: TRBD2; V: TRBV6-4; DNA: TGTGCCAGCAGTGCTAGCGGGAGCGCAGATACGCAGTATTTT; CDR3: CASSASGSADTQYF
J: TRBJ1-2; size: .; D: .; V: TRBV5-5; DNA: TGTGCCAGCAGCTTAGGGGTAGGGAGGAGCGGCTACACCTTC; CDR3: CASSLGVGRSGYTF
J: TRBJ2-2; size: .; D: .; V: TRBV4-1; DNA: TGCGCCAGCAGCCAAGCCTGGAGGGACACCGGGGAGCTGTTTTTT; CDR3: CASSQAWRDTGELFF
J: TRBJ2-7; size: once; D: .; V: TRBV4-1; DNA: TGCGCCAGCAGCCGGCCCGGAGACAGACACTACGAGCAGTACTTC; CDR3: CASSRPGDRHYEQYF
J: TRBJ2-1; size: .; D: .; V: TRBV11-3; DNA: TGTGCCAGCAGCTTAGGTCCCAGACGATACAATGAGCAGTTCTTC; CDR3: CASSLGPRRYNEQFF
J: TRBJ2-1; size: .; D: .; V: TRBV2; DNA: TGTGCCAGCACTGCCGGGAGCTCCTACAATGAGCAGTTCTTC; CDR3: CASTAGSSYNEQFF
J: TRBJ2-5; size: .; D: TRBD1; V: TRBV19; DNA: TGTGCCAGTAGCCCATCGAGGTGGGGGACAGGGGAAGAGACCCAGTACTTC; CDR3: CASSPSRWGTGEETQYF
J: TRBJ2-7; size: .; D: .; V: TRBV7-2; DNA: TGTGCCAGCAGCCCTGGACTAACCTACGAGCAGTACTTC; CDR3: CASSPGLTYEQYF
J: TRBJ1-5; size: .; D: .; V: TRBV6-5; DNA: TGTGCCAGCAGTGAATCCGTCAATCAGCCCCAGCATTTT; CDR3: CASSESVNQPQHF
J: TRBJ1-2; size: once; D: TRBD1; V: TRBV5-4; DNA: TGTGCCAGTACCCCGGACAGGGTTAACTATGGCTACACCTTC; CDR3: CASTPDRVNYGYTF
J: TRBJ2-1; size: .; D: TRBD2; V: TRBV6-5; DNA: TGTGCCAGCAGCTACATCGGGACTAGCGGCTACAATGAGCAGTTCTTC; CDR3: CASSYIGTSGYNEQFF
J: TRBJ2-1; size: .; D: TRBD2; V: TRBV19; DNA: TGTGCCAGTAGTATAGATACGACTAGCGGGAGGGAACTCAATGAGCAGTTCTTC; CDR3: CASSIDTTSGRELNEQFF
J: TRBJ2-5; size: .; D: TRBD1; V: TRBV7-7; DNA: TGTGCTAGCAGCCCTGACAGGGGTTGGTCGGAGACCCAGTACTTC; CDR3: CASSPDRGWSETQYF
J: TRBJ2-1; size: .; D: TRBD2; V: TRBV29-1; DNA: TGCAGCATTTGGGTAGCGGGAGGCTTCGTGAGCGATGAGCAGTTCTTC; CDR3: CSIWVAGGFVSDEQFF
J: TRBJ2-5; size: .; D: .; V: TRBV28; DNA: TGTGCCAGCAGTCCCCGGGGTAGCCCCCTCGCAGAGACCCAGTACTTC; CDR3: CASSPRGSPLAETQYF
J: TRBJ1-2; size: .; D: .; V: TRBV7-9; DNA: TGTGCCAGCAGCATACGGGAGTACAAGGACTATGGCTACACCTTC; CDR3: CASSIREYKDYGYTF
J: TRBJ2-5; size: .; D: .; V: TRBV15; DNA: TGTGCCACCAGCAGGGGTGTAGGCCAAGAGACCCAGTACTTC; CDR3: CATSRGVGQETQYF
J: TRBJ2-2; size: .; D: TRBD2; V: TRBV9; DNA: TGTGCCAGCAGCCCCGGGACTAGACAATCGGTTTGGGACACCGGGGAGCTGTTTTTT; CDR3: CASSPGTRQSVWDTGELFF
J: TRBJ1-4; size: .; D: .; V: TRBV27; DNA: TGTGCCAGCAGTTTCCCTAATGAAAAACTGTTTTTT; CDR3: CASSFPNEKLFF